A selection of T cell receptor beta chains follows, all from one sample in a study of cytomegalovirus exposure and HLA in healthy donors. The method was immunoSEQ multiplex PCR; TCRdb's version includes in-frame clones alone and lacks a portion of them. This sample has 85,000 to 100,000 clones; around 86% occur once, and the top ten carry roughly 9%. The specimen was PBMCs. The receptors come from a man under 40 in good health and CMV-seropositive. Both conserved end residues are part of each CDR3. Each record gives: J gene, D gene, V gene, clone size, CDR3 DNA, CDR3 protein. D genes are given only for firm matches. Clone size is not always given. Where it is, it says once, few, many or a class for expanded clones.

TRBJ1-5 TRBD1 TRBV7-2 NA TGTGCCAGCAGCTCAGGGGGTCAGCCCCAGCATTTT CASSSGGQPQHF
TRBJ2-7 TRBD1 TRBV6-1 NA TGTGCCAGCAGTGCCCCAGGGGGTCGCGAGCAGTACTTC CASSAPGGREQYF
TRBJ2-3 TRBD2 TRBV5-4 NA TGTGCCAGCAGCACCGGACTAGCGCAGAGAGATACGCAGTATTTT CASSTGLAQRDTQYF
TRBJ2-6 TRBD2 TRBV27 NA TGTGCCAGCAGTTTAGAGGGCGGGAGGGGTTCTGGGGCCAACGTCCTGACTTTC CASSLEGGRGSGANVLTF
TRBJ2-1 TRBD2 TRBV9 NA TGTGCCAGCAGCTCCAGGATCGAGGGACTATGGCAGTTCTTC CASSSRIEGLWQFF
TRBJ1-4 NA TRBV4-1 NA TGCGCCAGCAGCCAAGATCCGACAGGCCGTAATGAAAAACTGTTTTTT CASSQDPTGRNEKLFF
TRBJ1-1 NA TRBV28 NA TGTGCCAGCAGTTTGGGCCTTCAAGCTTTCTTT CASSLGLQAFF
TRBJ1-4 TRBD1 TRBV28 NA TGTGCCAGCACCCGGACAGGGGGCTTAAAACTGTTTTTT CASTRTGGLKLFF
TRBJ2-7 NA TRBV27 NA TGTGCCAGCACCGCCGGGGCCGGGAGCGAGCAGTACTTC CASTAGAGSEQYF
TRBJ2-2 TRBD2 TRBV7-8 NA TGTGCCAGCAGCTTAGCGGGAGGGTACACCGGGGAGCTGTTTTTT CASSLAGGYTGELFF
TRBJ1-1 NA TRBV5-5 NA TGTGCCAGCAGCTATATGACAGGACTGAACACTGAAGCTTTCTTT CASSYMTGLNTEAFF
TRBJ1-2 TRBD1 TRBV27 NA TGTGCCAGCAGCCTGTACAGGGGCGCAAACTATGGCTACACCTTC CASSLYRGANYGYTF
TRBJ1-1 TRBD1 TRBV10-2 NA TGCGCCAGCAGTGACCCGACAGGGGTTAACATTGTGAACACTGAAGCTTTCTTT CASSDPTGVNIVNTEAFF
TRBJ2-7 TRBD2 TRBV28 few TGTGCCAGCAGCTCTTCCCCCGGGACTAGCGGGAGACCCGAGCAGTACTTC CASSSSPGTSGRPEQYF
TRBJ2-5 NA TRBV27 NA TGTGCCAGCAGTTCGGGGGTCGGAGAAGAGACCCAGTACTTC CASSSGVGEETQYF
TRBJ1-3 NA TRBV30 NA TGTGCCTGGACGATCCGGACAGTTGGAAACACCATATATTTT CAWTIRTVGNTIYF
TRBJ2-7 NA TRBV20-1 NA TGCAGTGCTAGACGCTCCTACGAGCAGTACTTC CSARRSYEQYF